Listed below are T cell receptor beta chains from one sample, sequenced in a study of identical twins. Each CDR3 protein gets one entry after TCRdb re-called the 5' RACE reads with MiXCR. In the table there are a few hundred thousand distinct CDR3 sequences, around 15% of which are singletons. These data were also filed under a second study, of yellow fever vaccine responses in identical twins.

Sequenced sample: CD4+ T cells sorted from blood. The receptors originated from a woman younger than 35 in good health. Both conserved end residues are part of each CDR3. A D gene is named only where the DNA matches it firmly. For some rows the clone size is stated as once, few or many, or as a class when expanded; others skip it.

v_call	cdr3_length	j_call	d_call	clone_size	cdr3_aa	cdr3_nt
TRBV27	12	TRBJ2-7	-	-	CATRDPTREQYF	TGTGCCACCAGGGACCCTACTAGGGAGCAGTACTTC
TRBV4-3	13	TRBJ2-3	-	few	CASSARSGDTQYF	TGCGCCAGCTCGGCGAGATCGGGGGATACGCAGTATTTT
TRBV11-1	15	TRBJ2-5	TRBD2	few	CASSSIAGVGETQYF	TGTGCCAGCAGCTCGATAGCGGGAGTGGGAGAGACCCAGTACTTC
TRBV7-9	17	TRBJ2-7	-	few	CASSSSGGVLQSYEQYF	TGTGCCAGCAGCTCTTCGGGCGGAGTACTACAATCCTACGAGCAGTACTTC
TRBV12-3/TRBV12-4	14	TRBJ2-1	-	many	CASSLIGGSNEQFF	TGTGCCAGCAGTTTAATAGGAGGGTCCAATGAGCAGTTCTTC
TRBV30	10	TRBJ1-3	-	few	CAWAGNTIYF	TGTGCCTGGGCAGGAAACACCATATATTTT
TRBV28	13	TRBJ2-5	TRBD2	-	CASAEREFETQYF	TGTGCCAGCGCAGAGCGGGAGTTTGAGACCCAGTACTTC
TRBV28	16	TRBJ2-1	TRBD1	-	CASSTIGQGVRAEQFF	TGTGCCAGCAGTACTATAGGACAGGGGGTCCGGGCTGAGCAGTTCTTC
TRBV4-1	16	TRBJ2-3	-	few	CASSQDGSRVGDTQYF	TGCGCCAGCAGCCAAGATGGATCTAGAGTAGGAGATACGCAGTATTTT
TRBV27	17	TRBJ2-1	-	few	CARPQERRGGLYNEQFF	TGTGCCAGACCCCAGGAGAGGAGGGGGGGACTCTACAATGAGCAGTTCTTC
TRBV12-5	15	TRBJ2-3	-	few	CASGLGSLRTDTQYF	TGTGCTAGTGGTTTGGGTTCTCTACGCACAGATACGCAGTATTTT
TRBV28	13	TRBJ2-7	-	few	CASSFPNSYEQYF	TGTGCCAGCAGTTTTCCGAACTCCTACGAGCAGTACTTC
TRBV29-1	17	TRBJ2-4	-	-	CSVEGRGHPLAKNIQYF	TGCAGCGTTGAAGGCAGGGGACACCCCCTAGCCAAAAACATTCAGTACTTC
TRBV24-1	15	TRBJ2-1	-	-	CATSDPRSSYNEQFF	TGTGCCACCAGTGATCCCAGGAGCTCCTACAATGAGCAGTTCTTC
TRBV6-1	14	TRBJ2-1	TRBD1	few	CASRRQGIYNEQFF	TGTGCCAGCAGAAGACAGGGGATCTACAATGAGCAGTTCTTC
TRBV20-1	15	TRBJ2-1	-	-	CSARDERNSYNEQFF	TGCAGTGCTAGAGATGAACGGAACTCCTACAATGAGCAGTTCTTC
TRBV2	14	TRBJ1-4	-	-	CASSELGVREKLFF	TGTGCCAGCAGTGAGCTGGGTGTTAGGGAAAAACTGTTTTTT
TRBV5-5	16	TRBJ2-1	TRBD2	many	CASSRTSGLTYNEQFF	TGTGCCAGCAGCCGGACTAGCGGCCTTACCTACAATGAGCAGTTCTTC
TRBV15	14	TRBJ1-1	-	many	CATSTGWGNTEAFF	TGTGCCACCAGCACTGGGTGGGGGAACACTGAAGCTTTCTTT
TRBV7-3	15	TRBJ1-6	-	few	CASSSSGHVDSPLHF	TGTGCCAGCAGCTCCTCGGGACATGTTGATTCACCCCTCCACTTT
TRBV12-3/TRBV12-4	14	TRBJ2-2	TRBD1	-	CASRLQGVIGELFF	TGTGCCAGCAGGTTACAGGGGGTGATCGGGGAGCTGTTTTTT
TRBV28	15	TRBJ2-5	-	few	CATSLQVGGQETQYF	TGTGCCACCTCACTACAGGTTGGAGGCCAAGAGACCCAGTACTTC
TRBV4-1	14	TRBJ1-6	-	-	CASSRLGEGSPLHF	TGCGCCAGCAGCCGCCTTGGGGAGGGTTCACCCCTCCACTTT
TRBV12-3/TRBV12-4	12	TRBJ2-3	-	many	CASSPLRDTQYF	TGTGCCAGCAGTCCTCTCAGAGATACGCAGTATTTT
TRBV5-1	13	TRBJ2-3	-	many	CASSLGPSDTQYF	TGCGCCAGCAGCTTGGGGCCGTCGGATACGCAGTATTTT
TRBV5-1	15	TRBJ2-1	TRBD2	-	CASSLLAGASNEQFF	TGCGCCAGCAGCTTACTAGCGGGGGCCTCTAATGAGCAGTTCTTC
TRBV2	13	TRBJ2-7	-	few	CASTDVRLGEQYF	TGTGCCAGCACTGACGTGCGTCTCGGGGAGCAGTACTTC
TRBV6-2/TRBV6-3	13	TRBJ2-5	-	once	CASNAGGRETQYF	TGTGCCAGCAATGCCGGGGGTAGGGAGACCCAGTACTTC
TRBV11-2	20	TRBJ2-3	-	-	CASSLVSGSIGPQGTDTQYF	TGTGCCAGCAGCTTAGTGTCAGGGAGTATAGGGCCACAAGGCACAGATACGCAGTATTTT
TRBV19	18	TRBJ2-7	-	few	CASSTKGLGGPLPYEQYF	TGTGCCAGTAGTACGAAGGGGCTGGGGGGTCCGCTCCCCTACGAGCAGTACTTC
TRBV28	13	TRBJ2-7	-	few	CASSSGIPYEQYF	TGTGCCAGCAGTTCCGGGATACCCTACGAGCAGTACTTC
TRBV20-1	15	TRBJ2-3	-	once	CSARDTLTSTDTQYF	TGCAGTGCTAGAGACACTCTGACTAGCACAGATACGCAGTATTTT
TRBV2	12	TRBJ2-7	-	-	CASRTWTGWSYF	TGTGCCAGCAGGACGTGGACGGGATGGTCGTACTTC
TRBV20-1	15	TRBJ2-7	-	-	CSATHSRRSIYEQYF	TGCAGTGCTACCCATTCGCGGAGGTCGATCTACGAGCAGTACTTC
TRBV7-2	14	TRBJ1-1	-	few	CASSAAGGNTEAFF	TGTGCCAGCAGCGCGGCGGGGGGGAACACTGAAGCTTTCTTT
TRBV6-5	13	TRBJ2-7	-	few	CASSYLQSYEQYF	TGTGCCAGCAGTTACTTACAGTCCTACGAGCAGTACTTC
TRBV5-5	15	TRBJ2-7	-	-	CASSLIALTNYEQYF	TGTGCCAGCAGCCTCATAGCGTTGACTAACTACGAGCAGTACTTC
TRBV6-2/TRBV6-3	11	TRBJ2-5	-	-	CASSHTSGAHF	TGTGCCAGCAGTCACACTTCGGGGGCTCACTTC
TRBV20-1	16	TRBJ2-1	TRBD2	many	CSALSGTSNQGNEQFF	TGCAGTGCTCTCTCGGGGACTAGCAATCAGGGCAATGAGCAGTTCTTC
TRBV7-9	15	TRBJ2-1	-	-	CASSLGLGTYNEQFF	TGTGCCAGCAGCCTCGGGCTAGGGACCTACAATGAGCAGTTCTTC
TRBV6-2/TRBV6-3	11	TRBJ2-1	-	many	CASSWGNEQFF	TGTGCCAGCAGTTGGGGCAATGAGCAGTTCTTC
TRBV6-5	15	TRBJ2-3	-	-	CASSYGGYSTDTQYF	TGTGCCAGCAGTTACGGGGGATACAGCACAGATACGCAGTATTTT
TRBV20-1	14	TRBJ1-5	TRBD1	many	CSARDGTDNQPQHF	TGCAGTGCTAGAGATGGGACAGACAATCAGCCCCAGCATTTT
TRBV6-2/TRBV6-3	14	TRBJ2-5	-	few	CASSYGREGGTQYF	TGTGCCAGCAGTTACGGAAGGGAAGGGGGGACCCAGTACTTC
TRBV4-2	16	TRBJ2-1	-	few	CASSQVGGQSYNEQFF	TGTGCCAGCAGCCAAGTGGGGGGGCAGTCCTACAATGAGCAGTTCTTC
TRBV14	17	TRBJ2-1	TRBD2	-	CASSPDLAGVGNNEQFF	TGTGCCAGCAGCCCTGATCTAGCGGGAGTTGGGAACAATGAGCAGTTCTTC
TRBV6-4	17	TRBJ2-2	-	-	CASSALGAGANTGELFF	TGTGCCAGCAGTGCCTTGGGAGCGGGTGCGAACACCGGGGAGCTGTTTTTT
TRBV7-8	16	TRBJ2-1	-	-	CASSLVLSGNPRGQFF	TGTGCCAGCAGCTTAGTTCTCTCAGGAAACCCCCGGGGGCAGTTCTTC
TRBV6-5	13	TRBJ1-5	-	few	CASSYTGNQPQHF	TGTGCCAGCAGTTACACAGGGAATCAGCCCCAGCATTTT
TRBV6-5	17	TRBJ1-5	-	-	CASSYRKGVRNNQPQHF	TGTGCCAGCAGTTACCGCAAAGGGGTGAGAAACAATCAGCCCCAGCATTTT
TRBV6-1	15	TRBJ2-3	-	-	CASITPGAARSTQYF	TGTGCCAGCATCACGCCGGGGGCTGCTCGGAGTACGCAGTATTTT
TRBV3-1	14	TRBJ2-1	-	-	CASSQAGGGAGQFF	TGTGCCAGCAGCCAAGCTGGTGGGGGGGCCGGGCAGTTCTTC
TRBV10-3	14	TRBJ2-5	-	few	CAISEYGRKETQYF	TGTGCCATCAGTGAGTACGGAAGAAAAGAGACCCAGTACTTC
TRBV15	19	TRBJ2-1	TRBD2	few	CATSRDRASGGPTYNEQFF	TGTGCCACCAGCAGAGATCGCGCTAGCGGGGGACCCACCTACAATGAGCAGTTCTTC